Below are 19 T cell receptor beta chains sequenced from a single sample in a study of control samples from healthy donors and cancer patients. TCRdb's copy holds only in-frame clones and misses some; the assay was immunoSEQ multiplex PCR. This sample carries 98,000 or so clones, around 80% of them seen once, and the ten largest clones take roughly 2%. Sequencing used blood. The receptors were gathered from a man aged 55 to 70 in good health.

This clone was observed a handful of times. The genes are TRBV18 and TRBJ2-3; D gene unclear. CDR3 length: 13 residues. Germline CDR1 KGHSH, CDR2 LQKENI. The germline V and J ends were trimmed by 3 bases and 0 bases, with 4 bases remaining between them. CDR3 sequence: CASSPDSTDTQYF. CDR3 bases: TGTGCCAGCTCACCGGACAGCACAGATACGCAGTATTTT.

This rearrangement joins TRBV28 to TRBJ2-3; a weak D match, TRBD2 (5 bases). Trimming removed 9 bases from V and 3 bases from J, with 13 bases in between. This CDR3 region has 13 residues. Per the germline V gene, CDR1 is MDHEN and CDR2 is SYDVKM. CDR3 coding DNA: TGTGCCAGTCTAAGAAGCGGTACAGATACGCAGTATTTT. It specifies CASLRSGTDTQYF.

CDR3 DNA sequence: TGTGCCAGCACCGACTCGGGACTCGGTGGGGATACGCAGTATTTT. It is translated as CASTDSGLGGDTQYF. V and J are TRBV6-5 and TRBJ2-3; possibly TRBD2 for D (6 bases). Between the trimmed V and J ends, which lost 7 bases and 6 bases, there was a span of 20 bases. The V gene's germline CDR1 is MNHEY and CDR2 SVGAGI. The CDR3 runs 15 residues.

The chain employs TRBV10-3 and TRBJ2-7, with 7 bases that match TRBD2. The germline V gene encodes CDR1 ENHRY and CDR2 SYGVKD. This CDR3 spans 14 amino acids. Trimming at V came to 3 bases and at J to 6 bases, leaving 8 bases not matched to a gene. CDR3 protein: CAISDGGSAREQYF. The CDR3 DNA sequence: TGTGCCATCAGTGACGGCGGGAGCGCCCGCGAGCAGTACTTC.

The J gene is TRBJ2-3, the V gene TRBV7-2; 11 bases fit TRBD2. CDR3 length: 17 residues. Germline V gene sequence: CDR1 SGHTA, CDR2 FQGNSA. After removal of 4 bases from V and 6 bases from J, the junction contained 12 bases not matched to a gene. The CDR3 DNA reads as TGTGCCAGCAGCTCTCAACAACTAGCGGGAGTTCAGGATACGCAGTATTTT. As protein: CASSSQQLAGVQDTQYF.

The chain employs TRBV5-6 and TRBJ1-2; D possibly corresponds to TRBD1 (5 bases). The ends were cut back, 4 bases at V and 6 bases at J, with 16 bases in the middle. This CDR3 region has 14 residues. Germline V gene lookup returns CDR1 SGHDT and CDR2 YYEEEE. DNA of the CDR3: TGTGCCAGCAGCCTGGGGGGAGCGGGAAATGGCTACACCTTC. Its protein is CASSLGGAGNGYTF. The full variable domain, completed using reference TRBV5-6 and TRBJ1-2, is DAGVTQSPTHLIKTRGQQVTLRCSPKSGHDTVSWYQQALGQGPQFIFQYYEEEERQRGNFPDRFSGHQFPNYSSELNVNALLLGDSALYLCASSLGGAGNGYTFGSGTRLTVV.

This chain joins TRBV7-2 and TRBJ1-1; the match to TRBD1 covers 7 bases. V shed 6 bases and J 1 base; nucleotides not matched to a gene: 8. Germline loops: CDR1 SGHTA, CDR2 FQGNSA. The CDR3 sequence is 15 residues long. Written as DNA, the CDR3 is TGTGCCAGCAGTTACGCCGGGACAGAGAACACTGAAGCTTTCTTT. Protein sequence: CASSYAGTENTEAFF.

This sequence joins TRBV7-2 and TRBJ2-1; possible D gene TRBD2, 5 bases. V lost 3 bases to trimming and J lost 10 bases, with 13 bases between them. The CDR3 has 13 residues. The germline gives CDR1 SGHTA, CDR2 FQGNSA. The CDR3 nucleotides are TGTGCCAGCAGCTTTCCAAGAGAGCGGGAGCAGTTCTTC. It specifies CASSFPREREQFF.

CDR3 in amino acids: CASSPLGGGIKLFF. Written as DNA, the CDR3 is TGCGCCAGCAGCCCACTGGGAGGGGGCATAAAACTGTTTTTT. The chain uses TRBV4-1 and TRBJ1-4; 7 bases agree with TRBD1. Trimming cost V 4 bases and J 10 bases; bases outside gene matches: 9. Germline CDR1 MGHRA, CDR2 YSYEKL. The length of the CDR3 is 14 residues.

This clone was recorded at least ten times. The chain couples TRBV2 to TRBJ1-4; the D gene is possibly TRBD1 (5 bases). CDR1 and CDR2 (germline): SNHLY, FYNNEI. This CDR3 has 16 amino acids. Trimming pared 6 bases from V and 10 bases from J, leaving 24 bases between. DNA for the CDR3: TGTGCCAGCAGGAGCACAGGCCGAAACGTGGAGCGAAAACTGTTTTTT. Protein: CASRSTGRNVERKLFF.

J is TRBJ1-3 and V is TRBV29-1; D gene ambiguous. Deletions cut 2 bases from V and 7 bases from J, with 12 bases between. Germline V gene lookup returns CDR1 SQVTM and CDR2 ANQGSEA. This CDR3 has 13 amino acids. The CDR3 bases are TGCAGCGTTGAATTGGAAGGCTGGAACACCATATATTTT. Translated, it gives CSVELEGWNTIYF.

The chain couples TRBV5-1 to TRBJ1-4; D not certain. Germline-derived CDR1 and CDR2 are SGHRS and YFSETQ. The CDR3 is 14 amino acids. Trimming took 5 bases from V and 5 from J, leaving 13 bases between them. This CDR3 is CASRIGSPNEKLFF. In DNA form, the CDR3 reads TGCGCCAGCAGGATTGGGAGTCCCAATGAAAAACTGTTTTTT.

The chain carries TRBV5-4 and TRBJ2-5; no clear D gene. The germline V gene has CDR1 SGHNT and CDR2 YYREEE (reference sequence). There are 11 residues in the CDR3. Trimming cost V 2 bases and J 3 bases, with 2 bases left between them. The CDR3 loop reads CASSLEETQYF. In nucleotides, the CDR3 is TGTGCCAGCAGCTTAGAAGAGACCCAGTACTTC.

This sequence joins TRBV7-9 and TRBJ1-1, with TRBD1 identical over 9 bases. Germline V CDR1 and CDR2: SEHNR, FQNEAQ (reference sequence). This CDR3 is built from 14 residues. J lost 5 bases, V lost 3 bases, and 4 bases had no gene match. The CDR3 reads CASSLGQGLTEAFF. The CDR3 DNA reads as TGTGCCAGCAGCTTGGGACAGGGCCTAACTGAAGCTTTCTTT.

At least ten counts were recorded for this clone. The CDR3, as DNA: TGTGCCAGCAGCTCGGGACGGTATGAAAAACTGTTTTTT. It codes for CASSSGRYEKLFF. The chain joins TRBV4-2 to TRBJ1-4; tentative D call: TRBD1 (5 bases). Trimming removed 5 bases at V and 6 bases at J, with 10 bases between. This CDR3 region has 13 residues. CDR1 is LGHNA and CDR2 is YNFKEQ in the germline V gene.

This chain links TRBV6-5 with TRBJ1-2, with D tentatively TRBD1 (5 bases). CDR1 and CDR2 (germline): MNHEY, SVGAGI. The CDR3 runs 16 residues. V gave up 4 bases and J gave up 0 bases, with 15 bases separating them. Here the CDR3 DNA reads TGTGCCAGCAGTTTGTCGAGCCTGGGGCCTAACTATGGCTACACCTTC. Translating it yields CASSLSSLGPNYGYTF.

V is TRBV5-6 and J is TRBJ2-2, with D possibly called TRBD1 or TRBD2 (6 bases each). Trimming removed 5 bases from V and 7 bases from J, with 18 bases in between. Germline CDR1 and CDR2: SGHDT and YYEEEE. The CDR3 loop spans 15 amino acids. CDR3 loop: CASSHDGGYGGELFF. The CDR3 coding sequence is TGTGCCAGCAGTCATGACGGGGGCTATGGCGGGGAGCTGTTTTTT.

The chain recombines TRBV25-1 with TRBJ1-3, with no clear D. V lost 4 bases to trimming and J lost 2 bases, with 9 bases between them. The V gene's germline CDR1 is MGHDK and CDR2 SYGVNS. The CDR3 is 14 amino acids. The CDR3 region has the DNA TGTGCCAGCAGTGGATTTGTGACTGGAAACACCATATATTTT. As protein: CASSGFVTGNTIYF.

This CDR3 is CASSPQTGLTEAFF. DNA of the CDR3: TGTGCCAGCAGCCCCCAGACAGGGTTGACTGAAGCTTTCTTT. The chain combines TRBV7-8 with TRBJ1-1; 7 bases are a match to TRBD1. V was pared by 5 bases and J by 5 bases, with 8 bases of the junction left unmatched. The CDR3 extends over 14 amino acids. Germline CDR1 is SGHVS and CDR2 is FQNEAQ.